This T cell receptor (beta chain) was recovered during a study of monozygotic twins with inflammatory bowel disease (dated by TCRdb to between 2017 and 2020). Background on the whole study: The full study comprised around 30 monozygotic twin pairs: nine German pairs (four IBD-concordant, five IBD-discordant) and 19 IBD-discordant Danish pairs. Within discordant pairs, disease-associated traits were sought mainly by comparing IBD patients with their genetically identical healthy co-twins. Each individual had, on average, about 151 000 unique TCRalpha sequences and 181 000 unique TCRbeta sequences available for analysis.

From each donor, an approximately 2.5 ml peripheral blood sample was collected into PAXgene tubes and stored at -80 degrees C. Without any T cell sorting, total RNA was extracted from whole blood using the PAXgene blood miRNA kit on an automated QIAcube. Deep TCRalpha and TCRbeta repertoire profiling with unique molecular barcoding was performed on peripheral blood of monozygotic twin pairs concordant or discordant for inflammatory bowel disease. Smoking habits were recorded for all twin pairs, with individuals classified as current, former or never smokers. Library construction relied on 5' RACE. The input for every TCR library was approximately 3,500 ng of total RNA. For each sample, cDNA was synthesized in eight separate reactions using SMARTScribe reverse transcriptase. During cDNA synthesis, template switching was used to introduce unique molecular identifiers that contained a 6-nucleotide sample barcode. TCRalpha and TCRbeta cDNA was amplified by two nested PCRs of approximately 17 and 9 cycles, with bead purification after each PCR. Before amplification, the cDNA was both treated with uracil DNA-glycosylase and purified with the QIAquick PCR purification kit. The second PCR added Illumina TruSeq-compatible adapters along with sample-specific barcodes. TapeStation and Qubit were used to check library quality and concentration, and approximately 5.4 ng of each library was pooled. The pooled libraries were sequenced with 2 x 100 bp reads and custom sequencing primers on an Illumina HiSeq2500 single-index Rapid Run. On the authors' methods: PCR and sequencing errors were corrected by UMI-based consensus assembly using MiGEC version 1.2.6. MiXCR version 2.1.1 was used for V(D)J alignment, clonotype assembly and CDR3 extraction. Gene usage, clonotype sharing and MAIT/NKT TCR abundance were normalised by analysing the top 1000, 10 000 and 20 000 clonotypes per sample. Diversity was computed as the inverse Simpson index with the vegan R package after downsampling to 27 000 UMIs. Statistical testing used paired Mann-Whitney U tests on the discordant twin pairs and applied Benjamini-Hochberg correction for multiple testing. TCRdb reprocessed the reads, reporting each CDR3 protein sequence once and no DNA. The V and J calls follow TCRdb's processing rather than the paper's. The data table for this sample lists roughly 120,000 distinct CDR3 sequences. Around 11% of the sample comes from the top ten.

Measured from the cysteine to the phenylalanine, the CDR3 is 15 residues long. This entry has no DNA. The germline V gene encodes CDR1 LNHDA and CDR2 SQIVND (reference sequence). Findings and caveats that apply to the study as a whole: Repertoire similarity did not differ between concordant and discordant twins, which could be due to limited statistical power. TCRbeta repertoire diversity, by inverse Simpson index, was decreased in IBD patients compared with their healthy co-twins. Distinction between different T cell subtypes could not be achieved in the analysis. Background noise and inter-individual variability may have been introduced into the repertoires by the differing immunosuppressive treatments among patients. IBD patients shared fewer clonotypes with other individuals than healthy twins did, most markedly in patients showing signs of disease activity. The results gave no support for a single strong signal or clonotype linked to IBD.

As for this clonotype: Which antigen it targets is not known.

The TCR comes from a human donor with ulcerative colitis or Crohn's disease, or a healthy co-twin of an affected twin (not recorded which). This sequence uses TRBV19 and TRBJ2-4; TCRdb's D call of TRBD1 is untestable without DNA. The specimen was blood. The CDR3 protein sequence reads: CASQQGFRPKNIQYF.